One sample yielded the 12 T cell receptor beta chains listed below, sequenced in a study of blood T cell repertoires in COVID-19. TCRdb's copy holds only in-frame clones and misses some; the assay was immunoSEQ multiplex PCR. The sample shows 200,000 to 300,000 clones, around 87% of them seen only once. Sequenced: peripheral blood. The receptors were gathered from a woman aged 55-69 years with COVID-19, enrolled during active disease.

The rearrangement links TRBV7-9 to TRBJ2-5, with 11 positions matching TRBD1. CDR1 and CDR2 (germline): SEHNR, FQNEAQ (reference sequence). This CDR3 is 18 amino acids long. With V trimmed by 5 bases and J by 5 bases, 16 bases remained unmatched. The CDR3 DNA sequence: TGTGCCAGCAGCCCCGCCAATTACGGACAGGGGGCCTGGGAGACCCAGTACTTC. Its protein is CASSPANYGQGAWETQYF.

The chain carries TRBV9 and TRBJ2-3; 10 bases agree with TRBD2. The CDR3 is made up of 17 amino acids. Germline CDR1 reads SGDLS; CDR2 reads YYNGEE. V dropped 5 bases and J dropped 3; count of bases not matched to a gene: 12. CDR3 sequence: CASSRGASGSLTDTQYF. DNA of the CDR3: TGTGCCAGCAGTCGGGGGGCTAGCGGGAGTTTAACAGATACGCAGTATTTT.

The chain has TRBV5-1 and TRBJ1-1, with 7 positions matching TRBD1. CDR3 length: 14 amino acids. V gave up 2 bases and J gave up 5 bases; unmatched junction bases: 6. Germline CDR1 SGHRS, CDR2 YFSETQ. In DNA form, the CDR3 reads TGCGCCAGCAGCTTCCAGGGGGAAGCAACTGAAGCTTTCTTT. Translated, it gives CASSFQGEATEAFF.

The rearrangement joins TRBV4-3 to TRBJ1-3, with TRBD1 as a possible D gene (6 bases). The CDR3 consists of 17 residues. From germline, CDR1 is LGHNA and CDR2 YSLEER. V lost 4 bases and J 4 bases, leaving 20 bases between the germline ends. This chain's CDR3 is CASSRDSRTAGGNTIYF. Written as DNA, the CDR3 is TGCGCCAGCAGCCGCGACTCCCGGACAGCAGGAGGAAACACCATATATTTT.

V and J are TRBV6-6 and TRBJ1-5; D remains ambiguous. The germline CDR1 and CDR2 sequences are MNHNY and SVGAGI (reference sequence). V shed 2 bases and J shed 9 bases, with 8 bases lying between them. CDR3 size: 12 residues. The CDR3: CASSYRGPPQHF. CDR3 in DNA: TGTGCCAGCAGTTACCGGGGTCCGCCCCAGCATTTT.

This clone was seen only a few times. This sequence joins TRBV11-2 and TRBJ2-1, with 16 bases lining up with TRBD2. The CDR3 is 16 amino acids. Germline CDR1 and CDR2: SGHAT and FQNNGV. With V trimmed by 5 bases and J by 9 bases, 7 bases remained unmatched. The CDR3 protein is CASSRGLAGGPGEQFF. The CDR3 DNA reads TGTGCCAGCAGCCGGGGACTAGCGGGAGGGCCGGGTGAGCAGTTCTTC.

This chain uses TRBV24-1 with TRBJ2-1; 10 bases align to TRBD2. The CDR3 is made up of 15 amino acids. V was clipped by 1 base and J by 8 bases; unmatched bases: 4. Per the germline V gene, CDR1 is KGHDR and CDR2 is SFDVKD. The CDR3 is CATSDFLAGVHEQFF. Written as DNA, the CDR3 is TGTGCCACCAGTGATTTCCTAGCGGGAGTCCATGAGCAGTTCTTC.

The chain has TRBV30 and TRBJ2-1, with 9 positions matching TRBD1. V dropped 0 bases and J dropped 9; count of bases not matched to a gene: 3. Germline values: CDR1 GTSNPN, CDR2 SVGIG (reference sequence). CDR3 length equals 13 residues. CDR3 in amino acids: CAWSVWGQGEQFF. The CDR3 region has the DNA TGTGCCTGGAGTGTGTGGGGACAGGGTGAGCAGTTCTTC.

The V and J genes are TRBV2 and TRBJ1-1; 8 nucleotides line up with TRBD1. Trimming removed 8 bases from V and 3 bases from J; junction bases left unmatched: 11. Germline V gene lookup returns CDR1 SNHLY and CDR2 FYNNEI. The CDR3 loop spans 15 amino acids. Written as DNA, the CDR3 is TGTGCCAGCGGTTTCCGGACAGGGCGGCACACTGAAGCTTTCTTT. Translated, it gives CASGFRTGRHTEAFF.

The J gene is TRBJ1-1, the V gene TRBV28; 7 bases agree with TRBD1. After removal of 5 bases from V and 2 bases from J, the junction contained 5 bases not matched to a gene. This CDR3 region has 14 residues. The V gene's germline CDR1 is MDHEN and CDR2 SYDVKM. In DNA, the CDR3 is TGTGCCAGCAGTAAGGACAGGAAAAACACTGAAGCTTTCTTT. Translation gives CASSKDRKNTEAFF.

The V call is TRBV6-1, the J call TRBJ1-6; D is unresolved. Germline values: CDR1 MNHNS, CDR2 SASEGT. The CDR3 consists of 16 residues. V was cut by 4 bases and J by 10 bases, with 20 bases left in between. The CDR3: CASSVMGRPSGSPLHF. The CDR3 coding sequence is TGTGCCAGCAGTGTAATGGGCCGCCCAAGCGGCTCACCCCTCCACTTT.

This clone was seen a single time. This chain's CDR3 is CASSVVSTSPSGELFF. The DNA for the CDR3 is TGTGCCAGCAGCGTAGTCTCGACTAGCCCGTCCGGGGAGCTGTTTTTT. The chain uses TRBV9 and TRBJ2-2; TRBD2 matches at 7 bases. There are 16 residues in the CDR3. J gave up 6 bases and V 0 bases, and 8 bases lay outside the gene matches. Per the germline V gene, CDR1 is SGDLS and CDR2 is YYNGEE.